This T cell receptor (beta chain) came from a study of T cell responses to AZD1222 COVID-19 vaccine. TCRdb's table, derived via immunoSEQ multiplex PCR, lists solely in-frame clones and lacks some. In the table there are around 65,000 clones, 83% of which are singletons. Pooled together were second doses at about 4 or about 12 weeks. V was shortened by 0 bases and J by 7 bases, with 16 bases between the two germline ends. This CDR3 contains 16 residues. Germline V gives CDR1 LGHDT, CDR2 YNNKEL (reference sequence). The TCR originated in an adult who received the AZD1222 COVID-19 vaccine. The J gene is TRBJ2-1, the V gene TRBV3-1 (or the pseudogene TRBV3-2), with TRBD2 as a possible D gene (5 bases). The material was peripheral blood, obtained 28 days after the second AZD1222 dose. The CDR3 here is CASSQEELVRVNEQFF. CDR3 sequence (DNA): TGTGCCAGCAGCCAAGAAGAACTAGTCAGAGTAAATGAGCAGTTCTTC.